Described below is a single TCR beta chain sequence and its context. TCRdb analysed the 5' RACE reads with MiXCR anew, one entry per CDR3 protein. This table holds approximately 60,000 distinct CDR3 sequences, 25% to 30% found once. The CDR3 length is 14 residues. Germline CDR1 reads MNHNS; CDR2 reads SASEGT. The trim removed 5 bases at V and 2 bases at J, leaving 6 bases unmatched. The sequence came from a female donor with breast cancer. The sample was tumor-infiltrating memory CD4+ T cells sorted from the breast tumor. The subset: memory CD4+ T cells, CD4+CD45RO+CD25-. V usage is TRBV6-1 and J usage is TRBJ2-7; 7 nucleotides line up with TRBD2. CDR3 sequence (DNA): TGTGCCAGCAGTAGCCAAGCGGGACCCTACGAGCAGTACTTC. Its translation is CASSSQAGPYEQYF.